The sequence of this TCR beta chain was determined in a study of T cells in localized non-small cell lung cancer. Libraries were prepared by immunoSEQ multiplex PCR; TCRdb keeps only in-frame clonotypes and omits some of them. The sample holds nearly 25,000 clones, about 92% seen once. Germline CDR1 and CDR2: ENHRY and SYGVKD. V was cut by 3 bases and J by 8 bases, with 11 bases left in between. The CDR3 runs 13 residues. The rearrangement links TRBV10-3 to TRBJ2-1; D is uncertain. This receptor was obtained from a man between 40 and 70 years old with stage III squamous cell lung carcinoma. The specimen comprised peripheral blood, sampled before any cancer treatment. CDR3 sequence reads: CAISDSVGHEQFF. CDR3 DNA sequence: TGTGCCATCAGTGACTCCGTGGGTCATGAGCAGTTCTTC.